This T cell receptor beta chain appears in the sequencing data of a study of cytomegalovirus exposure and HLA in healthy donors. Study-wide points: Cytomegalovirus status was reportedly diagnosed by the classifier with high specificity and sensitivity. A list of approximately 160 TCR beta chains associated with cytomegalovirus was given. First-cohort TCR clusters tended to co-occur in the 95 to 150 validation repertoires, a later analysis found.

Repertoires were generated with immunoSEQ multiplex PCR, while TCRdb's copy carries only in-frame clones and drops some. The table lists over 110,000 clones, almost 85% of them singletons. Of note for this clone: Antigen specificity is unknown.

V was trimmed by 3 bases and J by 7 bases, leaving 13 bases between them. The CDR3 sequence is 14 residues long. The germline V gene has CDR1 SEHNR and CDR2 FQNEAQ (reference sequence). The chain links TRBV7-9 to TRBJ1-5, with D perhaps TRBD1 (5 bases). The sample was PBMCs. The TCR sequence derives from a woman under 40 in good health and CMV-seronegative. The CDR3 DNA sequence: TGTGCCAGCAGCTTGGACACAGTTTTCCAGCCCCAGCATTTT. This codes for CASSLDTVFQPQHF.